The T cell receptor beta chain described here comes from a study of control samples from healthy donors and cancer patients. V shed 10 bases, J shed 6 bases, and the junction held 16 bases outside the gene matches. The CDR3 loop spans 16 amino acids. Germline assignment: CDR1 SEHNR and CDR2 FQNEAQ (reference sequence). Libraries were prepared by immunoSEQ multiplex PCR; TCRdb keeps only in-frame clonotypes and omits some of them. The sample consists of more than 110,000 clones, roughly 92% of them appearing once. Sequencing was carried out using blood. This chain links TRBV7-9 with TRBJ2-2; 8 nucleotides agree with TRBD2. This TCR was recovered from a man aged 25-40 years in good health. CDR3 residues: CAIALSGRALSGELFF. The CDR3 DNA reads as TGTGCCATCGCCCTCTCCGGGAGGGCTTTGTCCGGGGAGCTGTTTTTT.